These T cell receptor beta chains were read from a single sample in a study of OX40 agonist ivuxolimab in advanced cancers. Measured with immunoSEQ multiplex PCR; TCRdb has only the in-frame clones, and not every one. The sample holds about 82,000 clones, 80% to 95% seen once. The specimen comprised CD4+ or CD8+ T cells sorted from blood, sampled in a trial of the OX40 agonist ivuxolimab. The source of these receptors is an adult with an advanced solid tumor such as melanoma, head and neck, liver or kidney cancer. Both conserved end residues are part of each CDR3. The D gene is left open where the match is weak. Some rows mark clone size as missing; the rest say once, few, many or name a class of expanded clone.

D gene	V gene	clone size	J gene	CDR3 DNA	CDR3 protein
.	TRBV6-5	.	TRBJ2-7	TGTGCCAGCGGAAGCTACGAGCAGTACTTC	CASGSYEQYF
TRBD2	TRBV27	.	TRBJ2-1	TGTGCCAGCAGTTTAGGTGCGGGGGCCTACAATGAGCAGTTCTTC	CASSLGAGAYNEQFF
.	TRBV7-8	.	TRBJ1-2	TGTGCCAGCAGCTTAGCGCAGGACACCTACTATGGCTACACCTTC	CASSLAQDTYYGYTF
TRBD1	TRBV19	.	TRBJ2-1	TGTGCCAGTAGTCAAGGGACAGGCTCCTACAATGAGCAGTTCTTC	CASSQGTGSYNEQFF
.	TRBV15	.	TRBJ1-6	TGTGCCACCAGCAGAGATAGAGGGTCACCCCTCCACTTT	CATSRDRGSPLHF
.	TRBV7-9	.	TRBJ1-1	TGTGCCAGCAGCTTATGGCTGAACACTGAAGCTTTCTTT	CASSLWLNTEAFF
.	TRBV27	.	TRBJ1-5	TGTGCCAGCAGTTGGGGGGCACCCGTTAACAATCAGCCCCAGCATTTT	CASSWGAPVNNQPQHF
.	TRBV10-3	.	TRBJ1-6	TGTGCCATCAGTGAAGGCAGCTCCTATAATTCACCCCTCCACTTT	CAISEGSSYNSPLHF
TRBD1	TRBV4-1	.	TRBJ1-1	TGCGCCAGCAGCCATTCCGGGACAGCTAACACTGAAGCTTTCTTT	CASSHSGTANTEAFF
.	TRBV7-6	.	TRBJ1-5	TGTGCCAGCAGCAGAGGGACGGGATTCAATCAGCCCCAGCATTTT	CASSRGTGFNQPQHF
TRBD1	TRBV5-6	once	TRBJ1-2	TGTGCCAGCACGCGGACAGGGGGCGGTGGCTACACCTTC	CASTRTGGGGYTF
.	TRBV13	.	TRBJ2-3	TGTGCCAGCAGCTTTTCCCTGGAGGGGGGGTTTGTCGCAGATACGCAGTATTTT	CASSFSLEGGFVADTQYF
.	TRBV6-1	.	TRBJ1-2	TGTGCCAGCAGTGCTCAGGGGACCAACTATGGCTACACCTTC	CASSAQGTNYGYTF
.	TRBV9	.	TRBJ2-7	TGTGCCAGCAGCGTAGAAGGGGGGGCCTACGAGCAGTACTTC	CASSVEGGAYEQYF
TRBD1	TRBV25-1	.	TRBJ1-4	TGTGCCAGCAGTGAATCGGGCAGGGGGCAAGGTGATGAAAAACTGTTTTTT	CASSESGRGQGDEKLFF
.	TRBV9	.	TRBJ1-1	TGTGCCAGCAGCGTAGGCGGGTGGGGAGTGAACACTGAAGCTTTCTTT	CASSVGGWGVNTEAFF
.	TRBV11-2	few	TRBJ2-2	TGTGCCAGCAGCTTAGGTGCCGGGGATGAGCTGTTTTTT	CASSLGAGDELFF
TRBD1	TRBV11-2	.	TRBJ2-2	TGTGCCAGCAGCCGGACAGGGTACACCGGGGAGCTGTTTTTT	CASSRTGYTGELFF
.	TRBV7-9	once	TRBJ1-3	TGTGCCAGCAGCTTACCAGGTCCCGGAAACACCATATATTTT	CASSLPGPGNTIYF
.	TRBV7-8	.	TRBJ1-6	TGTGCCAGCAGCTTAGGACAGTCCTTAGTTAATTCACCCCTCCACTTT	CASSLGQSLVNSPLHF
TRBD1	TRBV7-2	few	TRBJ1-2	TGTGCCAGCAGCTTCGGACAGGGTTATGGCTACACCTTC	CASSFGQGYGYTF
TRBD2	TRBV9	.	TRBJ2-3	TGTGCCAGCAGCGTTTATGGCGGGGGGCGTACGGATACGCAGTATTTT	CASSVYGGGRTDTQYF
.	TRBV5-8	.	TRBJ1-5	TGTGCCAGCAGCTTGGATAGCAATCAGCCCCAGCATTTT	CASSLDSNQPQHF
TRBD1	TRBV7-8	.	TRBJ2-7	TGTGCCAGCAGCAGCTCCCAGGGGGCATACTACGAGCAGTACTTC	CASSSSQGAYYEQYF
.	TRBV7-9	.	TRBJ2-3	TGTGCCAGCAGCCCCCGGCGAGGGGGAGGACATACGCAGTATTTT	CASSPRRGGGHTQYF
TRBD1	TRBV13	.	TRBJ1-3	TGTGCCAGCAGCGCGGGACAGGGAGCCTCTGGAAACACCATATATTTT	CASSAGQGASGNTIYF
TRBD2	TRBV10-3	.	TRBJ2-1	TGTGCCATCAGTGAGCTTGGTTCCGGGGGGGCGAATGAGCAGTTCTTC	CAISELGSGGANEQFF